This paragraph reports one T cell receptor (beta chain). V was clipped by 0 bases and J by 7 bases, with 10 bases between them. From germline, CDR1 is SGHRS and CDR2 YFSETQ. The CDR3 is made up of 14 amino acids. This sample was taken from a study of blood T cell repertoires in COVID-19. The overall study: Acute and convalescent COVID-19 samples came from the United States, Italy and Spain. Nucleic acid was either cDNA or gDNA, and it came from T cells, B-cell-depleted T cells, or PBMCs.

As processed by the authors: The assay estimated nucleated cells by amplifying reference gene primers. Sequencing used immunoSEQ multiplex PCR; TCRdb keeps in-frame clones, though not all of them. The D gene and trimming were derived from the DNA, and the V and J assignments and clone size from that table. This sample carries around 280,000 clones, around 85% of them seen once, and the ten largest clones take 2.1%. Sequencing used peripheral blood. This clonotype was sampled from a woman under 40 who had recovered from COVID-19. The chain uses TRBV5-1 and TRBJ1-4; D may be TRBD1 (5 bases). The CDR3 loop is CASSLVQGTEKLFF. The CDR3 DNA sequence: TGCGCCAGCAGCTTGGTTCAGGGAACTGAAAAACTGTTTTTT.